This T cell receptor beta chain was sequenced in a study of response to subunit inactivated influenza vaccine. The germline CDR1 and CDR2 sequences are SGHRS and YFSETQ. With 0 bases removed from V and 6 bases from J, the gap between germline ends came to 9 bases. The CDR3 has 14 residues. Using its own MiXCR run on the RT-PCR reads, TCRdb lists one record per CDR3 protein. This table holds hundreds of thousands of distinct CDR3 sequences, less than 8% found once. This clonotype has a count of ten or more. Sequencing was performed on PBMCs from blood, taken around 2 years after vaccination. The source of this sequence is a man between 50 and 70 years old who received an inactivated influenza vaccine. The chain links TRBV5-1 to TRBJ2-2; a possible D gene is TRBD2 (6 bases). DNA for the CDR3: TGCGCCAGCAGCTTGGTCGGCGGGGCCGGGGAGCTGTTTTTT. It specifies CASSLVGGAGELFF.